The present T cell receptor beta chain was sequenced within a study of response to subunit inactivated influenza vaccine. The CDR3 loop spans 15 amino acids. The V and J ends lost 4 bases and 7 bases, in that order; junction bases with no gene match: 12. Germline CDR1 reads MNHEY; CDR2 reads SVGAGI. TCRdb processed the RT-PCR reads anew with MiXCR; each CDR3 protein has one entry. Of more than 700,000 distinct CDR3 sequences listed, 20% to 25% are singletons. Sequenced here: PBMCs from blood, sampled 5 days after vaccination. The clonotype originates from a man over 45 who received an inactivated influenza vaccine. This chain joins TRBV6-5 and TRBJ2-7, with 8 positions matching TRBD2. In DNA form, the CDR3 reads TGTGCCAGCAGTTTCGGGGGGGGGAGGGCCCCGGAGCAGTACTTC. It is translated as CASSFGGGRAPEQYF.